This is a list of T cell receptor beta chains from one sample in a study of identical twins. TCRdb ran MiXCR on the 5' RACE reads and lists one entry per CDR3 protein. The table records 600,000 to 700,000 distinct CDR3 sequences, approximately 22% of them present only once. These data also featured in a second study, about T cells expressing NK-cell markers.

Specimen: PBMCs. The receptor set was obtained from a woman between 18 and 29 years old in good health. Both conserved end residues are part of each CDR3. D genes are given only for firm matches. Clone size is shown for a subset of rows, as once, few, many or a class of expanded clone.

clone_size,j_call,d_call,v_call,cdr3_nt,cdr3_aa
few,TRBJ2-1,NA,TRBV15,TGTGCCACCAGCAGAGATTGGAATGAGCAGTTCTTC,CATSRDWNEQFF
NA,TRBJ2-5,TRBD2,TRBV9,TGTGCCAGCAGCGGGGGACTAGCGGAAGAGACCCAGTACTTC,CASSGGLAEETQYF
few,TRBJ2-7,TRBD1,TRBV5-1,TGCGCCAGCAGCTTCCGGGACAGAAATTACGAGCAGTACTTC,CASSFRDRNYEQYF
NA,TRBJ2-1,NA,TRBV6-5,TGTGCCAGCAGTTACTCGATAGGTAGGGTCAATGAGCAGTTCTTC,CASSYSIGRVNEQFF
few,TRBJ2-7,TRBD1,TRBV5-1,TGCGCCAGCAGCTTTAAGGACAGGAACGAGCAGTACTTC,CASSFKDRNEQYF
few,TRBJ1-4,NA,TRBV12-3/TRBV12-4,TGTGCCAGCAGCCCCCTTTTTGGGAATAATGAAAAACTGTTTTTT,CASSPLFGNNEKLFF
few,TRBJ2-7,TRBD1,TRBV4-3,TGCGCCAGCAGCCAAACGACAGGGGGCGAGCAGTACTTC,CASSQTTGGEQYF
NA,TRBJ1-6,NA,TRBV12-3/TRBV12-4,TGTGCCAGCAGTTCCCACGACACGGGCCTCCTCCACTTT,CASSSHDTGLLHF
few,TRBJ2-3,TRBD1,TRBV9,TGTGCCAGCAGCGGACCGACAGGGAACGCAGATACGCAGTATTTT,CASSGPTGNADTQYF
NA,TRBJ2-7,NA,TRBV20-1,TGCAGTGCTCGTAGACAGCCCTACGAGCAGTACTTC,CSARRQPYEQYF
NA,TRBJ2-3,NA,TRBV12-3/TRBV12-4,TGTGCCAGCACCTCAGCAGCAGATACGCAGTATTTT,CASTSAADTQYF
NA,TRBJ1-1,TRBD1,TRBV6-2/TRBV6-3,TGTGCCAGCAGTTTCGATCGGGGACAGGGGGACACTGAAGCTTTCTTT,CASSFDRGQGDTEAFF
NA,TRBJ2-3,NA,TRBV7-9,TGTGCCAGCAGCTTACCCGGGGTGCTTACGCAGTATTTT,CASSLPGVLTQYF
NA,TRBJ1-2,NA,TRBV9,TGTGCCAGCAGCGTAGGGGGGGGCCTCTACACCTTC,CASSVGGGLYTF
few,TRBJ2-5,TRBD2,TRBV7-2,TGTGCCAGCAGCTTAGCAGGAGCGGGAGTTCCGGAGACCCAGTACTTC,CASSLAGAGVPETQYF
many,TRBJ2-7,NA,TRBV6-5,TGTGCCAGCAGTTATCGGGCTATGAGCTCCTACGAGCAGTACTTC,CASSYRAMSSYEQYF
many,TRBJ2-1,NA,TRBV12-3/TRBV12-4,TGTGCCAGCAGGGAACAGGGCTATGAGCAGTTCTTC,CASREQGYEQFF
many,TRBJ2-2,NA,TRBV5-6,TGTGCCAGCAGCTTGGTAAATGGATTCGGGGAGCTGTTTTTT,CASSLVNGFGELFF
many,TRBJ2-7,NA,TRBV7-2,TGTGCCAGCAGCCCTTCCTGGGCCCTCCTCTACGAGCAGTACTTC,CASSPSWALLYEQYF
few,TRBJ2-7,NA,TRBV7-3,TGTGCCAGCAGCCCCTACACCCTCAGGGGAGGCGAGCAGTACTTC,CASSPYTLRGGEQYF
many,TRBJ2-1,TRBD2,TRBV11-2,TGTGCCAGCAGCCTTAGCGGGAGCGGATACAATGAGCAGTTCTTC,CASSLSGSGYNEQFF
NA,TRBJ2-7,TRBD2,TRBV3-1,TGTGCCAGCAGCCAAGCTAGCGGGCCGGGCGAGCAGTACTTC,CASSQASGPGEQYF
NA,TRBJ2-3,NA,TRBV20-1,TGCAGTGCTTCGGACACGAGGAGAAGCACAGATACGCAGTATTTT,CSASDTRRSTDTQYF
few,TRBJ1-2,NA,TRBV20-1,TGCAGTGCTAGACCCAACTATGGCTACACCTTC,CSARPNYGYTF
few,TRBJ2-7,TRBD2,TRBV11-2,TGTGCCAGCAGCTTCGTTTGGACTAGCGGGAGGACTTCATCCTACGAGCAGTACTTC,CASSFVWTSGRTSSYEQYF
once,TRBJ1-1,NA,TRBV7-9,TGTGCCAGCAGCTTAGGTTGGGGGGCTGAAGCTTTCTTT,CASSLGWGAEAFF
NA,TRBJ2-5,TRBD2,TRBV7-3,TGTGCCAGCTGGTTAATAGGGACTAGCGGGGGGACGTCTCGGGAGACCCAGTACTTC,CASWLIGTSGGTSRETQYF
few,TRBJ2-4,TRBD1,TRBV20-1,TGCAGTGCCCCTGCTAACAGGGGCCTTATTCAGTACTTC,CSAPANRGLIQYF
NA,TRBJ2-2,NA,TRBV10-3,TGTGCCATCAGTGAGGAGGTTACCGGGGAGCTGTTTTTT,CAISEEVTGELFF
NA,TRBJ2-5,TRBD2,TRBV12-3/TRBV12-4,TGTGCCAGCAGTTTCCGGCGGGGGTCCTCCCAAGAGACCCAGTACTTC,CASSFRRGSSQETQYF
few,TRBJ2-7,NA,TRBV6-6,TGTGCCAGCAGAGCCCAGGGGAGCGTCGAGCAGTACTTC,CASRAQGSVEQYF
NA,TRBJ1-2,NA,TRBV7-9,TGTGCCAGCAGCTTAGAAGGAGGCGGCCTTGGGTATGGCTACACCTTC,CASSLEGGGLGYGYTF
many,TRBJ2-5,TRBD2,TRBV4-2,TGTGCCAGCAGCCATTCCGGGACTACGTACCAAGAGACCCAGTACTTC,CASSHSGTTYQETQYF
once,TRBJ2-3,TRBD1,TRBV11-3,TGTGCCAGCAGCTTCCAGGACAGGCTCCTCACAGATACGCAGTATTTT,CASSFQDRLLTDTQYF
NA,TRBJ1-1,TRBD1,TRBV5-1,TGCGCCAGCGGACAGGTCCGTGCTGAAGCTTTCTTT,CASGQVRAEAFF
few,TRBJ2-7,TRBD2,TRBV29-1,TGCAGCGTCGACGTTGGGGAGGGCGGGTACGAGCAGTACTTC,CSVDVGEGGYEQYF
NA,TRBJ2-1,NA,TRBV27,TGTGCCAGCAGGGACTTCTACAATGAGCAGTTCTTC,CASRDFYNEQFF
many,TRBJ2-3,NA,TRBV7-2,TGTGCCAGCAGCTTCGGGAGTGGAGATACGCAGTATTTT,CASSFGSGDTQYF
few,TRBJ2-3,TRBD2,TRBV20-1,TGCAGTGCTAGTCGGGGGGGGGCCCCGGATACGCAGTATTTT,CSASRGGAPDTQYF
NA,TRBJ1-5,NA,TRBV15,TGTGCCACCAGCGCCAGGGGACTAATTCAGCCCCAGCATTTT,CATSARGLIQPQHF
few,TRBJ2-3,NA,TRBV7-2,TGTGCCAGCAGCTTCCTCACGGTAGATACGCAGTATTTT,CASSFLTVDTQYF
NA,TRBJ1-1,NA,TRBV12-5,TGTGCTAGTGGTTTTGATACGAACACTGAAGCTTTCTTT,CASGFDTNTEAFF
few,TRBJ1-1,TRBD1,TRBV12-3/TRBV12-4,TGTGCCAGCAGTAGGGACAGTGTAGACGCTTTCTTT,CASSRDSVDAFF
once,TRBJ2-3,TRBD2,TRBV3-1,TGTGCCAGCCGGTTTAGCGGGGGTCGTCCAGATACGCAGTATTTT,CASRFSGGRPDTQYF
few,TRBJ2-1,TRBD2,TRBV25-1,TGTGCCAGCAGTGAAAGGGGCGGGGGGAAAGAGCAGTTCTTC,CASSERGGGKEQFF
NA,TRBJ2-7,TRBD2,TRBV11-2,TGTGCCAGCAGCTTGAGCGGGAGAAATACCTACGAGCAGTACTTC,CASSLSGRNTYEQYF
few,TRBJ2-3,NA,TRBV20-1,TGCAGTGCTAGAGAGATTAGGGTGGGCGGGAGCACAGATACGCAGTATTTT,CSAREIRVGGSTDTQYF